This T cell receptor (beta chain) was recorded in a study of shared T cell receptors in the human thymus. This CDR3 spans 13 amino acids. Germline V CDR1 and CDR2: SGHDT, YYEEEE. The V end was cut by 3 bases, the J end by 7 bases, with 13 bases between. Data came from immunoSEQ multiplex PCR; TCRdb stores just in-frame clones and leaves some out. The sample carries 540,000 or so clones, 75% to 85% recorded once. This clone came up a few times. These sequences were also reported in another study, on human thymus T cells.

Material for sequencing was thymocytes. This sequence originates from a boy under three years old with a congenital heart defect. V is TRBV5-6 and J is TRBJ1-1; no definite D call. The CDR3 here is CASSSGKDYEAFF. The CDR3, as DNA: TGTGCCAGCAGCTCGGGAAAAGACTATGAAGCTTTCTTT.